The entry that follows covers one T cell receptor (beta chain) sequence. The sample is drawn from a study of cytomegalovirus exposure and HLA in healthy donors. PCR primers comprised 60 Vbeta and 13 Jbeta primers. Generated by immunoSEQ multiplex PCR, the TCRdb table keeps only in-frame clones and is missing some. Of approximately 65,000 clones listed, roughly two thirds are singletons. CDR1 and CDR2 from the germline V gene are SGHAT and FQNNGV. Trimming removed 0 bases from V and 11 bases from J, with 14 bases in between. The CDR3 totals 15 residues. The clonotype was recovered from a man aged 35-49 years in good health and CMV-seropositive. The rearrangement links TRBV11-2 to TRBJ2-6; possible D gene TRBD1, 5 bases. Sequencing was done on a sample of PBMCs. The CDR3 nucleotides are TGTGCCAGCAGCTTAGACGGTGTAGGGGATTACGTCCTGACTTTC. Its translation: CASSLDGVGDYVLTF.